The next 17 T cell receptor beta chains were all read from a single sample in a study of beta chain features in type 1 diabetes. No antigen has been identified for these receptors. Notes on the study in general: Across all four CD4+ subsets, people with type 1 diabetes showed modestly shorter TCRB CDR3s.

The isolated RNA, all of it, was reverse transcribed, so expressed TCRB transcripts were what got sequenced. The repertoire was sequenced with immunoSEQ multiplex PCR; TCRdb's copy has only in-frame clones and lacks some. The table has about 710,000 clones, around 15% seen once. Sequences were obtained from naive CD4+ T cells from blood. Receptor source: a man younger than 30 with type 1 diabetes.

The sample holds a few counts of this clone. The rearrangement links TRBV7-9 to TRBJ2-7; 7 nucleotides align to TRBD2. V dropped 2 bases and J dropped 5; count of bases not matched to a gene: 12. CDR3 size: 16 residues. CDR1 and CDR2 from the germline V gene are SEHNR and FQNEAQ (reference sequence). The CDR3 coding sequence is TGTGCCAGCAGCTTATTCGGGTTCGGAGGGAGGGACGAGCAGTACTTC. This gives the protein CASSLFGFGGRDEQYF. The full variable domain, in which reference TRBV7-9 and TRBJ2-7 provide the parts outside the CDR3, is DTGVSQNPRHKITKRGQNVTFRCDPISEHNRLYWYRQTLGQGPEFLTYFQNEAQLEKSRLLSDRFSAERPKGSFSTLEIQRTEQGDSAMYLCASSLFGFGGRDEQYFGPGTRLTVT.

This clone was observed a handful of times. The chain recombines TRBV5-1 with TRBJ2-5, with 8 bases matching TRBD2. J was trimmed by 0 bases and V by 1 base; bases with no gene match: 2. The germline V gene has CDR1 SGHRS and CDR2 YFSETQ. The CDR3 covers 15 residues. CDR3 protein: CASSLIAGNQETQYF. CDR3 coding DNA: TGCGCCAGCAGCTTGATAGCGGGGAACCAAGAGACCCAGTACTTC.

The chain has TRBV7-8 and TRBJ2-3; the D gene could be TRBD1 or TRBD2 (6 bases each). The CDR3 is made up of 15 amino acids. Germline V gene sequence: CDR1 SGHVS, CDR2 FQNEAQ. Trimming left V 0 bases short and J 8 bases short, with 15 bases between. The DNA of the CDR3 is TGTGCCAGCAGCTTAGCCCACGTTAAGGGGGGTACGCAGTATTTT. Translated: CASSLAHVKGGTQYF.

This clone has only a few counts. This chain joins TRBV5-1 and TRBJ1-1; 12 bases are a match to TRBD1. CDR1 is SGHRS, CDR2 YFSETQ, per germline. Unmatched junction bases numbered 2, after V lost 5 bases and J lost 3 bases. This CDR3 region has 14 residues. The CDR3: CASRGTGGYTEAFF. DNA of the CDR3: TGCGCCAGCAGAGGGACAGGGGGCTACACTGAAGCTTTCTTT.

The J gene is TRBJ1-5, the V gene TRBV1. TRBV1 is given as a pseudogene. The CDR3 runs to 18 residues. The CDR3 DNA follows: TGCACCAGCAGCCAAACTGTCCTTGTTTGGTCGGGAGATCAGCCCCAGCATTTT. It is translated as CTSSQTVLVWSGDQPQHF.

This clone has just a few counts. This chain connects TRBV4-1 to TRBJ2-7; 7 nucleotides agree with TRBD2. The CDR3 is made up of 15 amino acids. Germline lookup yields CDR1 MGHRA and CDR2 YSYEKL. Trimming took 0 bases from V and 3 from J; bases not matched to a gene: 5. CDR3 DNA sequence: TGCGCCAGCAGCCAAGATTTTGCTAGCGGCTACGAGCAGTACTTC. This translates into CASSQDFASGYEQYF.

The CDR3 DNA follows: TGTGCCAGCAGTAGAGGGCACCTAAGTACGAATGAGCAGTTCTTC. Amino acids: CASSRGHLSTNEQFF. The chain uses TRBV2 and TRBJ2-1; a possible D gene is TRBD2 (5 bases). The CDR3 covers 15 residues. V dropped 5 bases and J dropped 7 bases, with 18 bases sitting between them. Looked up from germline, CDR1 is SNHLY and CDR2 is FYNNEI.

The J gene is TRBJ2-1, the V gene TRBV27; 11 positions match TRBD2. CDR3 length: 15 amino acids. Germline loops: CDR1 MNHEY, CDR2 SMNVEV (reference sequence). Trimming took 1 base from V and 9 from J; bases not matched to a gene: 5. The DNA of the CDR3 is TGTGCCAGCAGTTTATATCTAGCGGGGGGCATTGAGCAGTTCTTC. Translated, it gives CASSLYLAGGIEQFF.

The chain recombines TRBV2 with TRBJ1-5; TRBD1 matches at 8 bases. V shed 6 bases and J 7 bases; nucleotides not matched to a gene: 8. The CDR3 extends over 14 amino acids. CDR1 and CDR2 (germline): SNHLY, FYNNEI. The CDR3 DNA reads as TGTGCCAGCAGAGGAGACAGGGGTAGGCAGCCCCAGCATTTT. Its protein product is CASRGDRGRQPQHF.

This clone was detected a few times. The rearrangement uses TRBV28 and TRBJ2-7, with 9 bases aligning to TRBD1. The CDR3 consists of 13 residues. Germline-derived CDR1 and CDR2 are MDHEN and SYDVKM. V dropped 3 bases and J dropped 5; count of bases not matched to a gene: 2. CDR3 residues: CASSLGQGNEQYF. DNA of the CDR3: TGTGCCAGCAGTTTGGGACAGGGAAACGAGCAGTACTTC.

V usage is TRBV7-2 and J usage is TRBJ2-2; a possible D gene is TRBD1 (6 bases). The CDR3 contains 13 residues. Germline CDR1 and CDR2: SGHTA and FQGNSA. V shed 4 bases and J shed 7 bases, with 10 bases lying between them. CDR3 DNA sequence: TGTGCCAGCAGCTCCCGAGGGGGCGGGGAGCTGTTTTTT. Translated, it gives CASSSRGGGELFF.

The chain's CDR3 is CASSLQGPGETQYF. CDR3 bases: TGTGCCAGCAGCTTACAGGGGCCCGGAGAGACCCAGTACTTC. The chain joins TRBV5-4 to TRBJ2-5, with 7 nucleotides matching TRBD1. J lost 4 bases, V lost 2 bases, and 5 bases had no gene match. Germline V gives CDR1 SGHNT, CDR2 YYREEE (reference sequence). This CDR3 spans 14 amino acids.

This chain's CDR3 is CASTPPGLAGGGNEQFF. The DNA for the CDR3 is TGTGCCAGCACCCCGCCGGGACTAGCGGGAGGGGGCAATGAGCAGTTCTTC. The chain recombines TRBV7-2 with TRBJ2-1; 16 nucleotides agree with TRBD2. V lost 7 bases to trimming and J lost 6 bases; unmatched junction nucleotides: 9. Germline CDR1 is SGHTA and CDR2 is FQGNSA. This CDR3 is built from 17 residues.

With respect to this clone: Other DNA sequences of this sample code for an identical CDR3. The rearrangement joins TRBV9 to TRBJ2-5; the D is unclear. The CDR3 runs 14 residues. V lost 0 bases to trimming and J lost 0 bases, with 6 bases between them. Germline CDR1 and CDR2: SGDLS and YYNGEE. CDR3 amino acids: CASSVGGYQETQYF. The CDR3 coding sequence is TGTGCCAGCAGCGTAGGAGGATACCAAGAGACCCAGTACTTC. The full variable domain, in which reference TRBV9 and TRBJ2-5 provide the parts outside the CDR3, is DSGVTQTPKHLITATGQRVTLRCSPRSGDLSVYWYQQSLDQGLQFLIQYYNGEERAKGNILERFSAQQFPDLHSELNLSSLELGDSALYFCASSVGGYQETQYFGPGTRLLVL.

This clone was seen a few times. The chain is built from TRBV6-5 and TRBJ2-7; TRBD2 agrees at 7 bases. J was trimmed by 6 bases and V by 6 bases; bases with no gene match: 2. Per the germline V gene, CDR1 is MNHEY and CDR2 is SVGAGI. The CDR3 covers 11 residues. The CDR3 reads CASSSGGEQYF. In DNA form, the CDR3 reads TGTGCCAGCAGCTCGGGGGGCGAGCAGTACTTC.

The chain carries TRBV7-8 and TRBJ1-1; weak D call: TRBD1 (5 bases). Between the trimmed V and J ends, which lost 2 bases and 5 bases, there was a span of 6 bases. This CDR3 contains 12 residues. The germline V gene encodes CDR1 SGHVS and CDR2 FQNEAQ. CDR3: CASSLRGTEAFF. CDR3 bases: TGTGCCAGCAGCTTACGGGGGACTGAAGCTTTCTTT.

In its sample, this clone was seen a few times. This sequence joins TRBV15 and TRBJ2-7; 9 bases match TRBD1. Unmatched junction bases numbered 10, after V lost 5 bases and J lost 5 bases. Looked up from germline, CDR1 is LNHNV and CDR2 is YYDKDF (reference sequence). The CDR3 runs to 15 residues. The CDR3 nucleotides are TGTGCCACCAGCCGGGTCGGGACAGGGTTCGACGAGCAGTACTTC. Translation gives CATSRVGTGFDEQYF.